This T cell receptor (beta chain) originates from a study of blood T cell repertoires in COVID-19. Turning to the study itself: The United States, Italy and Spain were the sources of the acute and convalescent COVID-19 samples. Sources were T cells, B-cell-depleted T cells, or PBMCs; the material itself was cDNA or gDNA.

Per the study methods: Reference gene primer amplification gave estimated nucleated cell counts. The assay was immunoSEQ multiplex PCR, and TCRdb's table has in-frame clones only and misses some. V and J calls and clone size are those listed in that table; D and trimming were worked out from the DNA. Found here are roughly 150,000 clones, 76% of them singletons; the top ten hold approximately 3.7%. Notes on this clone: Other DNA sequences within the sample encode an identical CDR3.

Losses at the gene ends were 0 bases for V and 5 bases for J; bases not matched to a gene: 2. The germline gives CDR1 SGHRS, CDR2 YFSETQ. The CDR3 sequence is 14 residues long. The V call is TRBV5-1, the J call TRBJ1-1; 9 bases match TRBD1. The sequence was obtained from a woman older than 75 with acute or convalescent COVID-19. The sequencing input was peripheral blood. CDR3 bases: TGCGCCAGCAGCTTGGGGGACAGGGTTACTGAAGCTTTCTTT. Amino acid sequence: CASSLGDRVTEAFF.